A selection of T cell receptor beta chains follows, all from one sample in a study of blood T cell repertoires in COVID-19. Clones were sequenced by immunoSEQ multiplex PCR, and TCRdb holds only the in-frame ones, with some missing. The sample contains some 50,000 clones, around 86% of which appear only once. Specimen: peripheral blood. The origin of the receptors is a woman over 75 with COVID-19, enrolled during active disease. The CDR3 runs from the conserved cysteine through the conserved F or W. A D gene is named only where the DNA matches it firmly. Size is stated for part of the rows, as once, few or many counts, or as a class when the clone is expanded.

d_gene	abundance	v_gene	j_gene	CDR3nt	CDR3aa
TRBD1	once	TRBV15	TRBJ2-1	TGTGCCACCAGCATGCGGGACAGGGGAAACAATGAGCAGTTCTTC	CATSMRDRGNNEQFF
TRBD2	NA	TRBV19	TRBJ2-1	TGTGCCAGTAGTAAAGAGGGACTAGCGCCGTTCTTC	CASSKEGLAPFF
TRBD1	NA	TRBV5-1	TRBJ2-7	TGCGCCAGCAGCGGGACAGGGAGGTGGCGGAACGAGCAGTACTTC	CASSGTGRWRNEQYF
NA	NA	TRBV15	TRBJ1-3	TGTGCCACCGAGTGGCGGGTGCACGGCCTTAGCTCTGGAAACACCATATATTTT	CATEWRVHGLSSGNTIYF
NA	NA	TRBV27	TRBJ1-6	TGTGCCAGCAGTTTGACAGGTCCCGGGAATTCACCCCTCCACTTT	CASSLTGPGNSPLHF
TRBD2	once	TRBV2	TRBJ2-5	TGTGCCACTGGACTAGCGGGGCAAGAGACCCAGTACTTC	CATGLAGQETQYF
NA	NA	TRBV19	TRBJ2-1	TGTGCCAGTAGTAAGGAGGGCTCCGGGACTCTATACAATGAGCAGTTCTTC	CASSKEGSGTLYNEQFF
TRBD2	once	TRBV7-6	TRBJ2-3	TGTGCCAGCAGCTTAGAAGCAGGGACTAGCGGGTTGACAGATACGCAGTATTTT	CASSLEAGTSGLTDTQYF
NA	NA	TRBV9	TRBJ2-3	TGTGCCAGCAGCGTGGGGGGTACAGATACGCAGTATTTT	CASSVGGTDTQYF
NA	NA	TRBV7-2	TRBJ2-7	TGTGCCAGCAGCTTAGAGAGGGCAGGCTCGGGTGAGCAGTACTTC	CASSLERAGSGEQYF
TRBD1	NA	TRBV2	TRBJ1-2	TGTGCCAGCAGCAGAGACAGGGCTGGCTATGGCTACACCTTC	CASSRDRAGYGYTF
TRBD1	few	TRBV11-1	TRBJ2-2	TGTGCCAGCAGCCCGACAGGGGGTGGCACCGGGGAGCTGTTTTTT	CASSPTGGGTGELFF
TRBD2	NA	TRBV6-5	TRBJ2-5	TGTGCCAGCAGTTACCCTAGCGGGGGTGTAGAGACCCAGTACTTC	CASSYPSGGVETQYF
TRBD1	NA	TRBV5-1	TRBJ2-7	TGCGCCAGCAGCGGACAGGGCGCATCCTACGAGCAGTACTTC	CASSGQGASYEQYF
TRBD2	NA	TRBV9	TRBJ2-3	TGTGCCAGCAGCACCGGGACTAGCGGAACCACAGATACGCAGTATTTT	CASSTGTSGTTDTQYF
TRBD1	NA	TRBV7-8	TRBJ1-4	TGTGCCAGCAGCTTATACGACAGGGGTGGTAATGAAAAACTGTTTTTT	CASSLYDRGGNEKLFF
TRBD2	NA	TRBV9	TRBJ2-5	TGTGCCAGCAGCGACGAGAGCGGGGGGGCCCGCGGGACCCAGTACTTC	CASSDESGGARGTQYF
NA	NA	TRBV5-1	TRBJ1-4	TGCGCCAGCAGTGGACAGATAGATAATAATGAAAAACTGTTTTTT	CASSGQIDNNEKLFF
TRBD1	once	TRBV19	TRBJ2-7	TGTGCCAGTAGGGGGACAGGTCCCTACGAGCAGTACTTC	CASRGTGPYEQYF
NA	NA	TRBV19	TRBJ1-6	TGTGCCAGTAGTATGAGGGCTGGCAGAGGTGTTAATTCACCCCTCCACTTT	CASSMRAGRGVNSPLHF
NA	few	TRBV3-1/TRBV3-2	TRBJ1-6	TGTGCCAGCAGCCTTCGGCCCGCGGCAGGGAATTCACCCCTCCACTTT	CASSLRPAAGNSPLHF
TRBD1	once	TRBV11-2	TRBJ1-4	TGTGCCAGCAGCTTAAGGGACAGGGGGCTAGGAAAACTGTTTTTT	CASSLRDRGLGKLFF
NA	NA	TRBV7-2	TRBJ2-5	TGTGCCAGCAGCCAGCTAACTGTAGGGGTACAAGAGACCCAGTACTTC	CASSQLTVGVQETQYF
NA	NA	TRBV28	TRBJ2-6	TGTGCCAGCCGCCCTATAGACTCTGGGGCCAACGTCCTGACTTTC	CASRPIDSGANVLTF
TRBD1	once	TRBV19	TRBJ1-5	TGTGCCAGTAGTATGGGAGACAGGGGATACGTGGGAAGCAATCAGCCCCAGCATTTT	CASSMGDRGYVGSNQPQHF
NA	few	TRBV5-1	TRBJ1-2	TGCGCCAGCAGCCCCTCGGGGGGCACCTATGGCTACACCTTC	CASSPSGGTYGYTF
NA	NA	TRBV9	TRBJ1-6	TGTGCCAGTTCCCGGGGGGGCTCCTATAATTCACCCCTCCACTTT	CASSRGGSYNSPLHF
TRBD2	NA	TRBV20-1	TRBJ2-5	TGCAGTGCTAGTATCGCTAGCGGTCTAAAGCAAGAGACCCAGTACTTC	CSASIASGLKQETQYF
NA	NA	TRBV6-1	TRBJ1-5	TGTGCCAGCAGTGAAGCGCCAGGGCGGGGAAGCAATCAGCCCCAGCATTTT	CASSEAPGRGSNQPQHF
NA	NA	TRBV27	TRBJ2-7	TGTGCCAGCAGCCTTATAGGGACCACAGGGTCATACGAGCAGTACTTC	CASSLIGTTGSYEQYF
NA	NA	TRBV6-1	TRBJ2-4	TGTGCCAGCAGTGAAGGTAAAGGACACCTTCTAGCCAAAAACATTCAGTACTTC	CASSEGKGHLLAKNIQYF
NA	NA	TRBV7-2	TRBJ1-3	TGTGCCAGCAGCTTAGAGGGAGGAAGGACAACCTCTGGAAACACCATATATTTT	CASSLEGGRTTSGNTIYF
NA	NA	TRBV28	TRBJ1-2	TGTGCCAGCAGATTCCCCTATCCACAGGGAAGGGGCTACACCTTC	CASRFPYPQGRGYTF
NA	NA	TRBV5-6	TRBJ1-5	TGTGCCAGCAGCGAGGGACTCGTGGGTCAGCCCCAGCATTTT	CASSEGLVGQPQHF
TRBD2	NA	TRBV5-1	TRBJ2-7	TGCGCCAGCAGCCCCAACTATTTGACTAGCGGAAATACCTACGAGCAGTACTTC	CASSPNYLTSGNTYEQYF
NA	NA	TRBV5-6	TRBJ2-7	TGTGCCAGCAGCTCTCCTTTGCTCAGCTCCTACGAGCAGTACTTC	CASSSPLLSSYEQYF
NA	NA	TRBV21-1	TRBJ2-7	TGTGCCAGCAGCAAAGAAGGGGGAGAGATGAACGAGCAGTACTTC	CASSKEGGEMNEQYF
TRBD1	NA	TRBV25-1	TRBJ1-1	TGTGCCAGCAGGGACAGGGGGCTTGGCACTGAAGCTTTCTTT	CASRDRGLGTEAFF
NA	NA	TRBV4-1	TRBJ1-4	TGCGCCAGCAGTCTTATCGACAGTTTTGGAAATGAAAAACTGTTTTTT	CASSLIDSFGNEKLFF
TRBD2	NA	TRBV9	TRBJ2-5	TGTGCCAGCAGCGTAGGGGAGACTAGCGGGTTGTACTTC	CASSVGETSGLYF
TRBD1	NA	TRBV28	TRBJ2-5	TGTGCCAGCAGCCGGGACAGGGGTCCGGAGACCCAGTACTTC	CASSRDRGPETQYF
TRBD1	NA	TRBV7-2	TRBJ1-5	TGTGCCAGCAGCTTCCAGGGGGCGGGCTATTTGACCCAGCATTTT	CASSFQGAGYLTQHF
TRBD2	once	TRBV24-1	TRBJ2-1	TGTGCCACCAGTGATTTGGGTAGCGGGAGGGCGAATGAGCAGTTCTTC	CATSDLGSGRANEQFF
NA	NA	TRBV7-2	TRBJ2-5	TGTGCCAGCAGCTTAGTGCAGGGGACGGAGACCCAGTACTTC	CASSLVQGTETQYF
NA	NA	TRBV5-5	TRBJ2-7	TGTGCCAGCAGCTCCGCGGGGAGCAACGTTAACTACGAGCAGTACTTC	CASSSAGSNVNYEQYF
TRBD1	NA	TRBV18	TRBJ1-1	TGTGCCAGCTCACCACATCCCATGGGACAGGTGAACACTGAAGCTTTCTTT	CASSPHPMGQVNTEAFF
TRBD1	NA	TRBV19	TRBJ2-1	TGTGCCAGTAGTAGCCGACAGGGAGTCAATGAGCAGTTCTTC	CASSSRQGVNEQFF
TRBD1	NA	TRBV5-1	TRBJ1-5	TGCGCCAGCAGCTTGGCCCCCGGGACAGACCCTAATAGCAATCAGCCCCAGCATTTT	CASSLAPGTDPNSNQPQHF
NA	NA	TRBV19	TRBJ2-3	TGTGCCACAACAATGGGGGGGCCCACAGATACGCAGTATTTT	CATTMGGPTDTQYF
TRBD2	NA	TRBV11-3	TRBJ2-1	TGTGCCAGCAGCCAGGCTGGGACTACCTACAATGAGCAGTTCTTC	CASSQAGTTYNEQFF
NA	NA	TRBV5-1	TRBJ2-2	TGCGCCAGCAGCTTGTCCCGGAACACCGGGGAGCTGTTTTTT	CASSLSRNTGELFF
NA	NA	TRBV11-2	TRBJ2-7	TGTGCCAGCAGCTTAGATAGACGCAGGGGAGACTCCTACGAGCAGTACTTC	CASSLDRRRGDSYEQYF
NA	NA	TRBV3-1/TRBV3-2	TRBJ1-2	TGTGCCAGCAGCCTTCGACAGACGGGAGATTATGGCTACACCTTC	CASSLRQTGDYGYTF